The 10 T cell receptor beta chains below come from one sample, sequenced in a study of T-cell memory formation after mild COVID-19 (dated by TCRdb to about 2021). The library relied on 5' RACE. This sample was sequenced with an Illumina NovaSeq 6000. TCRdb's own reprocessing of the public reads used fastp at Q25 and MiXCR and kept productive beta chains. Under each unique CDR3 protein, matching rows form one entry showing the most common genes and DNA. For this sample there are some 190,000 distinct CDR3 sequences; about 16% appear just once. The ten largest clones take up 2% to 3% of the sample. Sequencing was done on a sample of PBMCs or a T cell subset sorted from them (not recorded which). Receptors originate from an adult woman who had mild COVID-19 (a few samples of this study predate the infection). The sample titles of this study are shuffled in the database, so cell type and time point are left out; the donor was told from shared clones.

CDR3: CASSLSRGNSPLHF. CDR3 in DNA: TGTGCCAGCAGTTTAAGCCGGGGGAATTCACCCCTCCACTTT. The V and J genes are TRBV27 and TRBJ1-6; TRBD1 is a possible D gene (5 bases). V shed 2 bases and J shed 7 bases, with 9 bases lying between them. This CDR3 region has 14 residues. Germline CDR1 MNHEY, CDR2 SMNVEV (reference sequence).

This clonotype showed up just a few times. The rearrangement joins TRBV6-1 to TRBJ1-5; the D gene is possibly TRBD1 (6 bases). The germline gives CDR1 MNHNS, CDR2 SASEGT. Trimming took 2 bases from V and 3 from J, leaving 20 bases between them. The CDR3 is made up of 18 amino acids. The chain's CDR3 is CASSERPPPTGPNQPQHF. The CDR3 DNA reads as TGTGCCAGCAGTGAAAGGCCCCCCCCTACAGGGCCCAATCAGCCCCAGCATTTT.

This clonotype was picked up a small number of times. CDR3 DNA sequence: TGCAGTGCTAGAGGACAGGGGGAGGTCGGGGAGCTGTTTTTT. It is translated as CSARGQGEVGELFF. The gene calls are TRBV20-1 and TRBJ2-2, with 9 nucleotides matching TRBD1. The CDR3 runs 14 residues. V dropped 1 base and J dropped 7; count of bases not matched to a gene: 4. Germline CDR1 reads DFQATT; CDR2 reads SNEGSKA (reference sequence).

This clonotype was seen ten or more times. This chain uses TRBV4-1 with TRBJ2-7, with D maybe TRBD1 (6 bases). This CDR3 region has 14 residues. Trimming took off 1 base at V and 2 bases at J, with 9 bases between the two ends. CDR1 MGHRA and CDR2 YSYEKL come from the germline V gene. The DNA for the CDR3 is TGCGCCAGCAGCCAAGGGACAGTTCCCTACGAGCAGTACTTC. It codes for CASSQGTVPYEQYF.

This clonotype occurred many times. This rearrangement joins TRBV7-9 to TRBJ2-1, with D unclear. Germline V gene lookup returns CDR1 SEHNR and CDR2 FQNEAQ (reference sequence). The CDR3 consists of 14 residues. Trimming cost V 7 bases and J 0 bases, with 10 bases left between them. The CDR3 bases are TGTGCCAGCAACCCCGGAAGCTCCTACAATGAGCAGTTCTTC. The encoded protein is CASNPGSSYNEQFF.

This clonotype has a handful of counts. The chain joins TRBV20-1 to TRBJ2-3; possibly TRBD1 or TRBD2 for D (5 bases each). Germline CDR1 reads DFQATT; CDR2 reads SNEGSKA (reference sequence). This CDR3 has 14 amino acids. V shed 4 bases and J shed 3 bases, with 14 bases lying between them. CDR3 bases: TGCAGTGCTAAGACCCCGGGGCGGACAGATACGCAGTATTTT. It codes for CSAKTPGRTDTQYF.

This chain connects TRBV5-1 to TRBJ2-2; TRBD2 matches 13 bases. This CDR3 comprises 17 residues. Looked up from germline, CDR1 is SGHRS and CDR2 is YFSETQ. J gave up 4 bases and V 2 bases, and 5 bases lay outside the gene matches. In nucleotides, the CDR3 is TGCGCCAGCAGCTTTACTAGCGGGGGGGCCGGCACCGGGGAGCTGTTTTTT. This encodes CASSFTSGGAGTGELFF.

The CDR3 region has the DNA TGTGCCAGCAGGGGACAGGTCCGGGATCAGCCCCAGCATTTT. Protein product: CASRGQVRDQPQHF. The rearrangement uses TRBV2 and TRBJ1-5; 8 bases align to TRBD1. V lost 6 bases, J lost 5 bases, and 6 bases stayed unmatched. The CDR3 has 14 amino acids. Germline V gene lookup returns CDR1 SNHLY and CDR2 FYNNEI.

This clonotype was counted only a few times. The V and J genes are TRBV12-3 or TRBV12-4 and TRBJ1-5; TRBD1 is a possible D gene (6 bases). The CDR3 length is 14 residues. V lost 11 bases and J 3 bases, leaving 17 bases between the germline ends. CDR3 nucleotides: TGTGCCTCTGGGTGGACAGTCGACAATCAGCCCCAGCATTTT. It encodes CASGWTVDNQPQHF.

The chain joins TRBV7-9 to TRBJ1-1; no reliable D call. CDR1 is SEHNR, CDR2 FQNEAQ, per germline (reference sequence). The CDR3 has 12 residues. V lost 4 bases and J 8 bases, leaving 11 bases between the germline ends. CDR3 region: CASSSTAAEAFF. CDR3 bases: TGTGCCAGCAGCTCTACCGCTGCCGAAGCTTTCTTT. Together with reference TRBV7-9 and TRBJ1-1, the CDR3 gives the full variable domain: DTGVSQNPRHKITKRGQNVTFRCDPISEHNRLYWYRQTLGQGPEFLTYFQNEAQLEKSRLLSDRFSAERPKGSFSTLEIQRTEQGDSAMYLCASSSTAAEAFFGQGTRLTVV.